This TCR beta chain came from a study of Ad26.COV2.S vaccination and SARS-CoV-2 variants. TCRdb keeps only in-frame clones here, not all; method: immunoSEQ multiplex PCR. The table has 300,000 to 400,000 clones, around 85% seen once. Treatment reported: some 20 received Ad26.COV2.S at low or high dose, single or two shots; 5 received placebo; per-sample allocation not given. Sampling was performed 63 days after the first vaccine or placebo injection. This adult donor, from Boston, was 18-55 years old. A word on this clone: What it binds is unknown.

Points from the study as a whole: Analyses that measured TCR breadth and depth may have underestimated total T cell responses.

Trimming removed 9 bases at V and 2 bases at J, with 23 bases between. The CDR3 consists of 16 residues. The germline CDR1 and CDR2 sequences are MDHEN and SYDVKM. This sequence originates from a person aged 18-65 years who received the Ad26.COV2.S COVID-19 vaccine or a placebo. Sequenced here: peripheral blood, sampled in a trial of Ad26.COV2.S vaccine versus placebo. The chain has TRBV28 and TRBJ2-7; tentatively, D is TRBD1 (5 bases). The CDR3 sequence: CARIRQKGWKTYEQYF. The CDR3 DNA follows: TGTGCCAGAATTAGACAAAAGGGGTGGAAAACCTACGAGCAGTACTTC.